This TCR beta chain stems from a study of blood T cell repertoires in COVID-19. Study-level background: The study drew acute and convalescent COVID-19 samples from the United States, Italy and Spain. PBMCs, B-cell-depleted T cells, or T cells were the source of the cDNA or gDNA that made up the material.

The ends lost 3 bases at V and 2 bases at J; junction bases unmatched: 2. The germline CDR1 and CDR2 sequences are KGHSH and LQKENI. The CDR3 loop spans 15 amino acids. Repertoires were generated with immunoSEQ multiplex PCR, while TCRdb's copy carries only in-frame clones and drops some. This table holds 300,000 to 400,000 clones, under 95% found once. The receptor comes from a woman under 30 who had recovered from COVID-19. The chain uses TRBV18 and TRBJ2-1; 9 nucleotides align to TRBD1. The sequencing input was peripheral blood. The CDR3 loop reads CASSPGTGPYNEQFF. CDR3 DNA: TGTGCCAGCTCACCGGGGACAGGGCCCTACAATGAGCAGTTCTTC.